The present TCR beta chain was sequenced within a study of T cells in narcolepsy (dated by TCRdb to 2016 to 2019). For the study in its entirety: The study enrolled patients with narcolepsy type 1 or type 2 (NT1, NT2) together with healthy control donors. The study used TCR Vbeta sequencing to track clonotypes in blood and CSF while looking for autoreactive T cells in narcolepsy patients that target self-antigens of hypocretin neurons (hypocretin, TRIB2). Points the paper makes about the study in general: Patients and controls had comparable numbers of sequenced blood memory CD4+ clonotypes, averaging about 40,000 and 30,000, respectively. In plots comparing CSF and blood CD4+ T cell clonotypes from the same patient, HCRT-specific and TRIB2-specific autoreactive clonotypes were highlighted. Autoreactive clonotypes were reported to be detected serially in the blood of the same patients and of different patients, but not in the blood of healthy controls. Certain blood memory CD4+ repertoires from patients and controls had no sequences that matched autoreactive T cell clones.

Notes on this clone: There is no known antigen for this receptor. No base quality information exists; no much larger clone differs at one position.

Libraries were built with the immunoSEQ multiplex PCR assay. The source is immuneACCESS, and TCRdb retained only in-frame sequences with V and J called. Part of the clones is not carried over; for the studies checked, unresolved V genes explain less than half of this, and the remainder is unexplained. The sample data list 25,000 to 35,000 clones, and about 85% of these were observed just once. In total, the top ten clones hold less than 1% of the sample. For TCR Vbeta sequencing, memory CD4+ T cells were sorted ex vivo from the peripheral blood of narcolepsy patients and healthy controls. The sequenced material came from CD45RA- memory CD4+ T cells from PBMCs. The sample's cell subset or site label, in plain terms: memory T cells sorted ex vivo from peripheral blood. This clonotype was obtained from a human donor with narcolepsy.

The sequenced DNA: TGCGCCAGCAGCACACCGGACAGGGAATTCAATGAGCAGTTCTTC. Protein translation: CASSTPDREFNEQFF. The rearranged chain carries TRBV5-1 and TRBJ2-1, and 8 bases in between align with TRBD1. From a lookup of the germline V gene, CDR1 and CDR2 are SGHRS and YFSETQ. The CDR3 covers 15 residues, taking in both the cysteine and the phenylalanine. The CDR3 DNA has 45 bases and is translated from base 1. Here V drops 4 bases and J drops 6 bases, and the junction holds 9 bases not matched to any gene.